The next 16 T cell receptor beta chains were all read from a single sample in a study of CD8 T cells in ankylosing spondylitis. MiXCR, run by TCRdb on the 5' RACE reads, gives a single entry per CDR3 protein. The data show approximately 150,000 distinct CDR3 sequences, approximately 32% seen once. The sequenced sample consisted of synovial fluid, either unsorted or a sorted T cell fraction (not recorded which). The origin of the receptors is a male donor with ankylosing spondylitis.

This clonotype turned up a few times. This chain connects TRBV3-1 to TRBJ1-1; TRBD1 agrees at 9 bases. In germline, CDR1 is LGHDT, CDR2 YNNKEL (reference sequence). The CDR3 spans 13 residues. V dropped 6 bases and J dropped 7; count of bases not matched to a gene: 6. The CDR3 DNA is TGTGCCAGCAGGTCCGGGACAGGGAATGAAGCTTTCTTT. Protein product: CASRSGTGNEAFF.

This clonotype has ten or more counts. This chain links TRBV20-1 with TRBJ2-3; 12 positions match TRBD2. This CDR3 comprises 15 residues. V lost 6 bases and J lost 4; bases outside the gene matches: 8. CDR1 is DFQATT, CDR2 SNEGSKA, per germline (reference sequence). For the CDR3, the DNA is TGCAGTGCGAGACTAGCGGGGGTGAGGGCAGATACGCAGTATTTT. Residues: CSARLAGVRADTQYF.

The rearrangement links TRBV9 to TRBJ2-3; either TRBD1 or TRBD2 may fit D (5 bases each). Germline V gene data show CDR1 as SGDLS and CDR2 as YYNGEE. Trimming left V 8 bases short and J 4 bases short, with 23 bases between. The CDR3 totals 16 residues. As DNA, the CDR3 is TGTGCCAGGATCCCATCGCCGGGGCAGTTGGCAGATACGCAGTATTTT. This sequence encodes CARIPSPGQLADTQYF.

The rearrangement uses TRBV2 and TRBJ1-2; the match to TRBD1 covers 7 bases. V lost 4 bases to trimming and J lost 7 bases; unmatched junction nucleotides: 12. The CDR3 is 15 amino acids. Germline CDR1 is SNHLY and CDR2 is FYNNEI. This CDR3 reads CASSVTTGRGGGYTF. DNA of the CDR3: TGTGCCAGCAGTGTTACGACAGGGCGGGGAGGTGGCTACACCTTC.

The V gene is TRBV3-1, the J gene TRBJ2-5; D possibly corresponds to TRBD2 (6 bases). The length of the CDR3 is 15 residues. Per the germline V gene, CDR1 is LGHDT and CDR2 is YNNKEL (reference sequence). V lost 0 bases, J lost 2 bases, and 10 bases lay in between. Here the CDR3 DNA reads TGTGCCAGCAGCCAAGATCGGGGGACGCAAGAGACCCAGTACTTC. It translates to CASSQDRGTQETQYF.

This clonotype turned up a few times. This chain uses TRBV13 with TRBJ1-2, with 10 bases fitting TRBD1. The germline V gene has CDR1 PRHDT and CDR2 FYEKMQ (reference sequence). The CDR3 has 14 amino acids. The V gene end was trimmed by 5 bases and the J gene end by 3 bases; junction bases not matched to a gene: 3. The CDR3 region has the DNA TGTGCCAGCAGCCCCGGGACAGGGGACTATGGCTACACCTTC. The encoded protein is CASSPGTGDYGYTF.

This clonotype was seen only a few times. The chain couples TRBV3-1 to TRBJ2-1; 10 bases fit TRBD2. The germline V gene has CDR1 LGHDT and CDR2 YNNKEL (reference sequence). V dropped 4 bases and J dropped 8; count of bases not matched to a gene: 5. This CDR3 is built from 14 residues. CDR3 sequence: CASSLKRGGYEQFF. The CDR3 nucleotides are TGTGCCAGCAGCCTCAAGCGGGGGGGTTATGAGCAGTTCTTC.

The chain couples TRBV18 to TRBJ2-1; D is ambiguous. The CDR3 extends over 14 amino acids. Germline assignment: CDR1 KGHSH and CDR2 LQKENI. Trimming stripped 1 base from V and 5 bases from J, with 9 bases between. As DNA, the CDR3 is TGTGCCAGCTCACCACTAAAACCTAACAATGAGCAGTTCTTC. It codes for CASSPLKPNNEQFF.

This chain connects TRBV15 to TRBJ2-5; D is uncertain. CDR3 size: 13 residues. Trimming stripped 0 bases from V and 5 bases from J, with 7 bases between. From germline, CDR1 is LNHNV and CDR2 YYDKDF (reference sequence). The DNA for the CDR3 is TGTGCCACCAGCAGAGATTATGGGGAGACCCAGTACTTC. Its translation: CATSRDYGETQYF. The whole variable domain, filled in from reference TRBV15 and TRBJ2-5, reads DAMVIQNPRYQVTQFGKPVTLSCSQTLNHNVMYWYQQKSSQAPKLLFHYYDKDFNNEADTPDNFQSRRPNTSFCFLDIRSPGLGDTAMYLCATSRDYGETQYFGPGTRLLVL.

This clonotype was found many times. The rearrangement links TRBV20-1 to TRBJ1-3; no reliable D call. This CDR3 has 14 residues. V lost 0 bases and J lost 9, with 15 bases in between. Germline V gives CDR1 DFQATT, CDR2 SNEGSKA (reference sequence). This CDR3 reads CSARDPQAGVTIYF. CDR3 DNA sequence: TGCAGTGCTAGAGATCCCCAGGCCGGGGTCACCATATATTTT.

This chain connects TRBV4-3 to TRBJ2-2, with D perhaps being TRBD1 or TRBD2 (5 bases each). The germline gives CDR1 LGHNA, CDR2 YSLEER. The CDR3 extends over 14 amino acids. Trimming stripped 0 bases from V and 6 bases from J, with 8 bases between. The CDR3, as DNA: TGCGCCAGCAGCCAAGATCGAGGGGCCGGGGAGCTGTTTTTT. This sequence encodes CASSQDRGAGELFF.

V gene TRBV3-1 combines with J gene TRBJ1-6, with D possibly matching TRBD1 (5 bases). The CDR3 runs 13 residues. Germline CDR1 LGHDT, CDR2 YNNKEL (reference sequence). V lost 7 bases and J 8 bases, leaving 12 bases between the germline ends. The CDR3 loop reads CASMGDGHSPLHF. The CDR3, as DNA: TGTGCCAGCATGGGGGACGGGCATTCACCCCTCCACTTT.

This clonotype was counted many times. This chain uses TRBV7-2 with TRBJ2-3; D uncertain. Germline V lookup: CDR1 SGHTA, CDR2 FQGNSA. Trimming stripped 3 bases from V and 1 base from J, with 17 bases between. The CDR3 contains 17 residues. CDR3 sequence (DNA): TGTGCCAGCAGCTTCCGGGCCGCTCGCTTGGGCACAGATACGCAGTATTTT. Translation gives CASSFRAARLGTDTQYF.

The V and J genes are TRBV5-1 and TRBJ2-2; TRBD2 agrees at 13 bases. The V gene's germline CDR1 is SGHRS and CDR2 YFSETQ. This CDR3 is 17 amino acids long. Trimming removed 4 bases from V and 0 bases from J; junction bases left unmatched: 3. For the CDR3, the DNA is TGCGCCAGCAGCCGGGGACTAGCGGGGCCGAACACCGGGGAGCTGTTTTTT. Residues: CASSRGLAGPNTGELFF.

Only a few counts were recorded for this clonotype. The V call is TRBV20-1, the J call TRBJ2-1; 11 nucleotides align to TRBD2. J gave up 6 bases and V 6 bases, and 7 bases lay outside the gene matches. In germline, CDR1 is DFQATT, CDR2 SNEGSKA (reference sequence). The CDR3 runs to 14 residues. The CDR3 region is CSAGTSGSPNEQFF. DNA of the CDR3: TGCAGTGCCGGGACTAGCGGCTCCCCCAATGAGCAGTTCTTC.

Many counts were recorded for this clonotype. The V call is TRBV7-9, the J call TRBJ2-2; D is unclear. The V end was cut by 6 bases, the J end by 7 bases, with 9 bases between. CDR1 is SEHNR, CDR2 FQNEAQ, per germline (reference sequence). This CDR3 contains 12 residues. As DNA, the CDR3 is TGTGCCAGCAGGGGTCCAAGCGGGGAGCTGTTTTTT. Amino acid sequence: CASRGPSGELFF.